Sequencing of this T cell receptor beta chain was carried out in a study of T cell repertoires in cytomegalovirus infection. Study context: Matching HLA type and CMV infection were both indicated by public TCR beta signatures.

Each CDR3 protein is one row after TCRdb ran MiXCR on the reads. This sample carries some 440,000 distinct CDR3 sequences, approximately 33% of them seen once, and the ten largest clones take approximately 14%. In germline, CDR1 is SGHKS, CDR2 YYEKEE (reference sequence). The CDR3 has 16 amino acids. Trimming took off 2 bases at V and 1 base at J, with 14 bases between the two ends. The sequencing input was PBMCs. The chain recombines TRBV5-5 with TRBJ2-3; D might be TRBD1 (5 bases). The receptor was isolated from a human donor in good health (CMV status not recorded). Some clones in this sample may be carry-over from other donors' samples. CDR3 in amino acids: CASSFRVGIGTDTQYF. In DNA, the CDR3 is TGTGCCAGCAGCTTCAGGGTAGGAATCGGCACAGATACGCAGTATTTT.